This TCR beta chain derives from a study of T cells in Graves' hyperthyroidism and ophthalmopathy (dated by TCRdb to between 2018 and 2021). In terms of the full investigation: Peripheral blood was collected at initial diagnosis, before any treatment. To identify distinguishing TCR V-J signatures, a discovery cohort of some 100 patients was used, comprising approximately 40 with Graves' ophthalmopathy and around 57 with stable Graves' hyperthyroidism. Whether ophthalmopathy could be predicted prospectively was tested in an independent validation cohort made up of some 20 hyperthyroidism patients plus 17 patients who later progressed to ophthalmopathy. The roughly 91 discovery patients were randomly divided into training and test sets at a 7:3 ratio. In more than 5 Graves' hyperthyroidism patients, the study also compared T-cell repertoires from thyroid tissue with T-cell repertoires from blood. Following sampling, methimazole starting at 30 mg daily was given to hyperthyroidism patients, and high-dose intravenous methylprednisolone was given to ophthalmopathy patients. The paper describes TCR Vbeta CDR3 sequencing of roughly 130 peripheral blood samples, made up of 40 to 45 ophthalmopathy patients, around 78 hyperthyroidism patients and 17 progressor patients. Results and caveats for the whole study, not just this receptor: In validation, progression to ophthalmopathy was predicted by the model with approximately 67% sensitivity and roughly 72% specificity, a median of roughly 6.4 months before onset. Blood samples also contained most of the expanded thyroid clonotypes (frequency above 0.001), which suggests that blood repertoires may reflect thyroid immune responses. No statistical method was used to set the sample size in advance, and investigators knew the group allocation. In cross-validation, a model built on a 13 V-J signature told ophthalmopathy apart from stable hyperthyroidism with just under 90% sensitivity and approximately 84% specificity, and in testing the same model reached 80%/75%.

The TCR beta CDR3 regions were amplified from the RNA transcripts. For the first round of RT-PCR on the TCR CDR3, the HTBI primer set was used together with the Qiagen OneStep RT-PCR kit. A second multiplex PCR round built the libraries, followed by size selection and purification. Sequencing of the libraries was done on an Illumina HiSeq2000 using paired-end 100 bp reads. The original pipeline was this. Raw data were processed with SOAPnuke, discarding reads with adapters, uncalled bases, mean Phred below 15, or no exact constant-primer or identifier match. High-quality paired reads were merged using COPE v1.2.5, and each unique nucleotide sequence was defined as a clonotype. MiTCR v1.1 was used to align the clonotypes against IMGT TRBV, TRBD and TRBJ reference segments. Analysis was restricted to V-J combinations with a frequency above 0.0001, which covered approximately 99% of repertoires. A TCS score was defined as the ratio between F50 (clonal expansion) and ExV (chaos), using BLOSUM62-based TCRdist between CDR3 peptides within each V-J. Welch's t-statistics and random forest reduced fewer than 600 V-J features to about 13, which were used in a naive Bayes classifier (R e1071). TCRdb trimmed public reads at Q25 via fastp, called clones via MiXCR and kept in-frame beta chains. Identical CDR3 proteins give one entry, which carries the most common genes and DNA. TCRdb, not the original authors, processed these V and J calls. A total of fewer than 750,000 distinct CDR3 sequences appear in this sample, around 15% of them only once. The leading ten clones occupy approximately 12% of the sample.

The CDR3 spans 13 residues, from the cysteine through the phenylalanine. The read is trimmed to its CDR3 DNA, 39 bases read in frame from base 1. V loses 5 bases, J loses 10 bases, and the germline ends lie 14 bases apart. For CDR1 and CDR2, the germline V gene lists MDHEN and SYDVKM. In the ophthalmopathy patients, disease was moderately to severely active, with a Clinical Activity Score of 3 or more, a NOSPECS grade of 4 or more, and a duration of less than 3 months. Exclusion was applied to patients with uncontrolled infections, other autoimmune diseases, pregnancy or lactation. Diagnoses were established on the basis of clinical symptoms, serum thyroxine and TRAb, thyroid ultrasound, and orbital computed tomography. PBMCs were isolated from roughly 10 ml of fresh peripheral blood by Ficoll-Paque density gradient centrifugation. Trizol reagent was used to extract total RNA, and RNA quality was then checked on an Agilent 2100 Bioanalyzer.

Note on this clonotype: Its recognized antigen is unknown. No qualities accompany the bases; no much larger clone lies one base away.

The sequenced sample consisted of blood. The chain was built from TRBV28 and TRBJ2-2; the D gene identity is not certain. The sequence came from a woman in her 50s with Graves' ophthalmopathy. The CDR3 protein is CASSDHPAEELFF. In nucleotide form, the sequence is TGTGCCAGCAGTGATCACCCTGCCGAGGAGCTGTTTTTT.